Listed here is a single TCR beta chain. The data originate from a study of blood T cells in healthy people across ages. Germline V CDR1 and CDR2: MGHRA, YSYEKL. After removal of 6 bases from V and 8 bases from J, the junction contained 8 bases not matched to a gene. The CDR3 totals 15 residues. The second PCR ran about 6 to 12 cycles with a sample-barcoded 5' primer and J-beta primers. TCRdb itself ran the 5' RACE reads through MiXCR, one entry per CDR3 protein. The repertoire holds some 900,000 distinct CDR3 sequences, with under 50% as singletons. Caucasian, healthy and from Russia, the donors were aged between about 6 and 100.

The clonotype comes from a man aged 30 to 45 in good health. Source material: blood. The rearrangement joins TRBV4-1 to TRBJ2-1, with 12 bases fitting TRBD2. The CDR3 is CASRRPSGGADEQFF. Here the CDR3 DNA reads TGCGCCAGCAGGCGCCCTAGCGGGGGGGCCGATGAGCAGTTCTTC.